The rows below give T cell receptor beta chains drawn from one sample of a study of T-cell reconstitution after alpha-beta-depleted transplantation in children. MiXCR, applied by TCRdb to the PCR reads, yields one record per CDR3 protein. The profile shows around 450,000 distinct CDR3 sequences, 15% to 20% of them singletons. Sequenced here: PBMCs, mostly from graft donor cells, sampled 360 days after TCRalphabeta/CD19-depleted stem cell transplant. The receptors derive from a boy less than two years old who had a stem cell transplant for Wiskott-Aldrich syndrome, so the T cells may come from the graft donor. Each CDR3 is given with its conserved first and last residue. A D gene is named only where the DNA matches it firmly. Not every row has a clone size; where given, it reads once, few, many or a size class.

clone size: NA; D gene: NA; V gene: TRBV10-3; J gene: TRBJ2-7; CDR3 DNA: TGTGCCATCAGTGAGTTTTCCTACGAGCAGTACTTC; CDR3 protein: CAISEFSYEQYF
clone size: NA; D gene: NA; V gene: TRBV7-2; J gene: TRBJ2-2; CDR3 DNA: TGTGCCAGCAGCTTTACAGGGTCTAGCGCCGGGGAGCTGTTTTTT; CDR3 protein: CASSFTGSSAGELFF
clone size: few; D gene: TRBD2; V gene: TRBV12-3/TRBV12-4; J gene: TRBJ2-2; CDR3 DNA: TGTGCCAGCAGACCCGGGACTAGCGGTTACACCGGGGAGCTGTTTTTT; CDR3 protein: CASRPGTSGYTGELFF
clone size: NA; D gene: NA; V gene: TRBV12-3/TRBV12-4; J gene: TRBJ2-6; CDR3 DNA: TGTGCCAGCAGTTTGGTACGAGGGCGTGGGGCCAACGTCCTGACTTTC; CDR3 protein: CASSLVRGRGANVLTF
clone size: few; D gene: NA; V gene: TRBV12-3/TRBV12-4; J gene: TRBJ2-6; CDR3 DNA: TGTGCCAGCACCCCGAGTAGCTTGGGGGCCAACGTCCTGACTTTC; CDR3 protein: CASTPSSLGANVLTF
clone size: NA; D gene: TRBD1; V gene: TRBV6-5; J gene: TRBJ2-7; CDR3 DNA: TGTGCCAGCAGTTACTCGGGACAGGGCTCTTCCTACGAGCAGTACTTC; CDR3 protein: CASSYSGQGSSYEQYF
clone size: NA; D gene: TRBD2; V gene: TRBV4-2; J gene: TRBJ2-1; CDR3 DNA: TGTGCCAGCAGCCTAGCCAGACTAGCGGGAGTAGATGAGCAGTTCTTC; CDR3 protein: CASSLARLAGVDEQFF
clone size: NA; D gene: TRBD2; V gene: TRBV3-1; J gene: TRBJ2-3; CDR3 DNA: TGTGCCAGCAGCCAAGCTTCTATGCGGGGGGGCACAGATACGCAGTATTTT; CDR3 protein: CASSQASMRGGTDTQYF
clone size: NA; D gene: NA; V gene: TRBV4-1; J gene: TRBJ2-7; CDR3 DNA: TGCGCCAGCAGCGAAAGGGAGACCGGCCTAAGGACCGAGCAGTACTTC; CDR3 protein: CASSERETGLRTEQYF
clone size: few; D gene: NA; V gene: TRBV25-1; J gene: TRBJ1-6; CDR3 DNA: TGTGCCAGCAGTGAATGGCAGCTTAATTCACCCCTCCACTTT; CDR3 protein: CASSEWQLNSPLHF
clone size: NA; D gene: NA; V gene: TRBV5-1; J gene: TRBJ2-3; CDR3 DNA: TGCGCCAGCAGTTCGGGCAGGGGAAGCACAGATACGCAGTATTTT; CDR3 protein: CASSSGRGSTDTQYF
clone size: NA; D gene: NA; V gene: TRBV7-8; J gene: TRBJ1-4; CDR3 DNA: TGTGCCAGCAGCTTAAGCTACCCTAACAAAGGCGAAAAACTGTTTTTT; CDR3 protein: CASSLSYPNKGEKLFF
clone size: few; D gene: TRBD2; V gene: TRBV5-1; J gene: TRBJ2-4; CDR3 DNA: TGCGCCAGCAGCCCCCCGGAGCGGGGCATTCAGTACTTC; CDR3 protein: CASSPPERGIQYF
clone size: few; D gene: TRBD2; V gene: TRBV20-1; J gene: TRBJ2-1; CDR3 DNA: TGCAGTGCTAGTAGCGGGAGGAATGGCAATGAGCAGTTCTTC; CDR3 protein: CSASSGRNGNEQFF
clone size: NA; D gene: NA; V gene: TRBV29-1; J gene: TRBJ1-1; CDR3 DNA: TGCAGCGCAGGGACATGGAACACTGAAGCTTTCTTT; CDR3 protein: CSAGTWNTEAFF
clone size: NA; D gene: NA; V gene: TRBV2; J gene: TRBJ2-7; CDR3 DNA: TGTGCCAGCAGTGAAGTGGGGGACTACGAGCAGTACTTC; CDR3 protein: CASSEVGDYEQYF
clone size: few; D gene: NA; V gene: TRBV7-2; J gene: TRBJ2-7; CDR3 DNA: TGTGCCAGCAGCTTAACCTGGACAGTGACCTACGAGCAGTACTTC; CDR3 protein: CASSLTWTVTYEQYF
clone size: NA; D gene: NA; V gene: TRBV29-1; J gene: TRBJ2-5; CDR3 DNA: TGCAGCGTCCTCCGACAGAGAAAAGAGACCCAGTACTTC; CDR3 protein: CSVLRQRKETQYF
clone size: NA; D gene: NA; V gene: TRBV6-2/TRBV6-3; J gene: TRBJ2-5; CDR3 DNA: TGTGCCAGCAGCCCCATCCTTGACGGCAAAGAGACCCAGTACTTC; CDR3 protein: CASSPILDGKETQYF
clone size: few; D gene: NA; V gene: TRBV10-3; J gene: TRBJ2-3; CDR3 DNA: TGTGCCATCAGTGACCCCAGGGGTGGCACAGATACGCAGTATTTT; CDR3 protein: CAISDPRGGTDTQYF
clone size: NA; D gene: TRBD1; V gene: TRBV5-1; J gene: TRBJ2-3; CDR3 DNA: TGCGCCAGCAGCTCACAGGGGGCAACAGATACGCAGTATTTT; CDR3 protein: CASSSQGATDTQYF
clone size: NA; D gene: TRBD2; V gene: TRBV20-1; J gene: TRBJ2-1; CDR3 DNA: TGCAGTGTTCATAACTGGGGCGGGAGCGATGAGCAGTTCTTC; CDR3 protein: CSVHNWGGSDEQFF
clone size: NA; D gene: TRBD1; V gene: TRBV12-3/TRBV12-4; J gene: TRBJ2-5; CDR3 DNA: TGTGCCAGCAGTTTTGGGGACAGGGTTGAGACCCAGTACTTC; CDR3 protein: CASSFGDRVETQYF
clone size: many; D gene: TRBD2; V gene: TRBV4-2; J gene: TRBJ2-2; CDR3 DNA: TGTGCCAGCAGCCAAGAGTTAGCGGGGGGGCTACCCGGGGAGCTGTTTTTT; CDR3 protein: CASSQELAGGLPGELFF
clone size: NA; D gene: NA; V gene: TRBV28; J gene: TRBJ2-4; CDR3 DNA: TGTGCCTCGGGGGAACGGTTCAAAAACATTCAGTACTTC; CDR3 protein: CASGERFKNIQYF
clone size: few; D gene: NA; V gene: TRBV3-1; J gene: TRBJ2-6; CDR3 DNA: TGTGCCAGCAGCCCCCCCTTGGGATACCCTGGGGCCAACGTCCTGACTTTC; CDR3 protein: CASSPPLGYPGANVLTF
clone size: many; D gene: NA; V gene: TRBV12-3/TRBV12-4; J gene: TRBJ2-3; CDR3 DNA: TGTGCCAGCACCTCCTGGAGCCAAGATACGCAGTATTTT; CDR3 protein: CASTSWSQDTQYF
clone size: NA; D gene: NA; V gene: TRBV10-3; J gene: TRBJ1-4; CDR3 DNA: TGTGCCATCAGTGCAGGTGAAAAACTGTTTTTT; CDR3 protein: CAISAGEKLFF
clone size: few; D gene: NA; V gene: TRBV6-1; J gene: TRBJ2-7; CDR3 DNA: TGTGCCAGTAGAACGGGGACTTACTACGAGCAGTACTTC; CDR3 protein: CASRTGTYYEQYF
clone size: few; D gene: NA; V gene: TRBV5-1; J gene: TRBJ2-2; CDR3 DNA: TGCGCCAGCAGCTTGAACACAGGAACGAACACCGGGGAGCTGTTTTTT; CDR3 protein: CASSLNTGTNTGELFF